This T cell receptor (beta chain) was captured by sequencing in a study of Graves' ophthalmopathy and Graves' hyperthyroidism. Study observations and caveats: Stable hyperthyroidism and ophthalmopathy were told apart by a 13-signature model, which achieved 85% to 90% sensitivity and approximately 81% specificity. A majority of expanded thyroid clonotypes exceeding 0.001 frequency were likewise present in blood.

This clonotype was detected ten times or more. The target antigen is unknown. V dropped 6 bases and J dropped 2 bases, with 11 bases sitting between them. From germline, CDR1 is ENHRY and CDR2 SYGVKD. The CDR3 has 14 amino acids. Uncontrolled infections, other autoimmune diseases, pregnancy or lactation barred patients from enrollment. TCR beta CDR3 regions were amplified from RNA transcripts. An opening RT-PCR round employed HTBI primers and preceded a second-round multiplex PCR. A single record per CDR3 protein comes from TCRdb applying MiXCR to the multiplex PCR reads. This sample has under 350,000 distinct CDR3 sequences, with roughly 15% found just once.

This receptor was obtained from an adult man with Graves' ophthalmopathy. This chain connects TRBV10-3 to TRBJ1-3, with a tentative D call TRBD1 (5 bases). Sequenced sample: peripheral blood. Here the CDR3 DNA reads TGTGCCATCAGGGAAGGGACGGCTGGAAACACCATATATTTT. Encoded protein: CAIREGTAGNTIYF.